Presented here are 24 T cell receptor beta chains from one specimen sequenced in a study of blood T cell repertoires in COVID-19 (dated by TCRdb to 2018 to 2020). The library came from the immunoSEQ multiplex PCR assay. TCRdb took this table from immuneACCESS and kept in-frame rearrangements with V and J called. Such tables lack part of the clones; where checked against another copy, unresolved V genes explain under half of the gap, and the rest is unexplained. This sample is represented by hundreds of thousands of clones; about 85% of them were singletons. About 3.6% of the sample is in the top ten clones. The sequenced sample consisted of peripheral blood. The receptors were gathered from a woman younger than 35 with acute or convalescent COVID-19.

The CDR3, as DNA: TGCAGCGTTGAAGATTTGGGGCAGGGGGCGGCTGCTGGCTACACCTTC. Residues: CSVEDLGQGAAAGYTF. The V call is TRBV29-1, the J call TRBJ1-2; TRBD1 matches 8 bases. With 0 bases clipped from V and 7 bases from J, the junction kept 13 bases outside the gene matches. This CDR3 is built from 16 residues. Germline V lookup: CDR1 SQVTM, CDR2 ANQGSEA.

The rearrangement joins TRBV9 to TRBJ2-2; perhaps TRBD2 as D (6 bases). The germline CDR1 and CDR2 sequences are SGDLS and YYNGEE. V dropped 3 bases and J dropped 8 bases, with 17 bases sitting between them. This CDR3 region has 15 residues. The DNA of the CDR3 is TGTGCCAGCAGCGCCCGGACCGACGGGGGAGGGGAGCTGTTTTTT. This gives the protein CASSARTDGGGELFF.

The V and J genes are TRBV25-1 and TRBJ1-3; TRBD1 is a possible D gene (6 bases). This CDR3 comprises 14 residues. Trimming pared 4 bases from V and 6 bases from J, leaving 13 bases between. Germline V gene lookup returns CDR1 MGHDK and CDR2 SYGVNS. The CDR3 DNA is TGTGCCAGCAGTGTAGGCGCAGGGGAAAACACCATATATTTT. Its protein product is CASSVGAGENTIYF.

The chain joins TRBV7-9 to TRBJ2-2; TRBD2 might be the D (6 bases). CDR3 length equals 17 residues. V shed 1 base and J shed 3 bases, with 15 bases lying between them. Germline V lookup: CDR1 SEHNR, CDR2 FQNEAQ (reference sequence). This CDR3 reads CASSLGGGGTDTGELFF. The CDR3 DNA follows: TGTGCCAGCAGCTTAGGGGGTGGCGGGACCGACACCGGGGAGCTGTTTTTT.

The rearrangement uses TRBV11-2 and TRBJ2-2; D is possibly TRBD1 (5 bases). Germline lookup yields CDR1 SGHAT and CDR2 FQNNGV. V was trimmed by 9 bases and J by 2 bases, leaving 10 bases between them. CDR3 length: 13 residues. Here the CDR3 reads CASLDTNTGELFF. CDR3 coding DNA: TGTGCCAGTCTGGACACCAACACCGGGGAGCTGTTTTTT.

The chain combines TRBV27 with TRBJ2-7, with a possible D match to TRBD1 (7 bases). The germline CDR1 and CDR2 sequences are MNHEY and SMNVEV (reference sequence). This CDR3 comprises 14 residues. With 7 bases removed from V and 5 bases from J, the gap between germline ends came to 18 bases. The CDR3 region is CASNLNGGGNEQYF. CDR3 nucleotides: TGTGCCAGCAACCTCAATGGAGGGGGCAACGAGCAGTACTTC.

This clone was seen more than once but under ten times. The rearrangement joins TRBV19 to TRBJ1-2; 7 nucleotides agree with TRBD1. The length of the CDR3 is 18 residues. The germline gives CDR1 LNHDA, CDR2 SQIVND (reference sequence). V trimming: 0 bases; J trimming: 4 bases; junction bases outside the gene matches: 14. The CDR3 loop reads CASSIDPRQGLVSYGYTF. For the CDR3, the DNA is TGTGCCAGTAGTATAGATCCCCGACAGGGTTTGGTCAGCTATGGCTACACCTTC.

This clone has more than one count but fewer than ten. The same CDR3 also results from other DNA sequences found in this sample. This rearrangement joins TRBV7-2 to TRBJ1-5; perhaps TRBD1 as D (6 bases). CDR1 and CDR2 (germline): SGHTA, FQGNSA. V shed 5 bases and J shed 4 bases, with 9 bases lying between them. The CDR3 totals 13 residues. The CDR3 is CASSLQGNQPQHF. The CDR3 DNA follows: TGTGCCAGCAGCCTACAGGGTAATCAGCCCCAGCATTTT.

The chain is built from TRBV7-6 and TRBJ1-6; TRBD1 is a possible D gene (6 bases). Deletions cut 4 bases from V and 7 bases from J, with 14 bases between. The CDR3 runs to 15 residues. The germline gives CDR1 SGHVS, CDR2 FNYEAQ. CDR3 sequence: CASSSYRDKNSPLHF. The CDR3 DNA follows: TGTGCCAGCAGCTCCTATAGGGACAAGAATTCACCCCTCCACTTT.

This chain joins TRBV5-8 and TRBJ1-4; D possibly corresponds to TRBD1 (6 bases). V lost 1 base and J 0 bases, leaving 13 bases between the germline ends. The CDR3 contains 17 residues. Germline V gene lookup returns CDR1 SGHTS and CDR2 YDEGEE. The CDR3 region is CASSLTYRQATNEKLFF. In DNA form, the CDR3 reads TGTGCCAGCAGCTTGACCTATCGACAGGCAACTAATGAAAAACTGTTTTTT.

The V call is TRBV7-8, the J call TRBJ1-1, with 11 nucleotides matching TRBD1. This CDR3 is built from 17 residues. Germline-derived CDR1 and CDR2 are SGHVS and FQNEAQ. V was clipped by 5 bases and J by 2 bases; unmatched bases: 10. The CDR3 is CASSVPGQGVLNTEAFF. As DNA, the CDR3 is TGTGCCAGCAGCGTACCGGGACAGGGGGTACTAAACACTGAAGCTTTCTTT.

The table lists this clone with a few counts. This chain joins TRBV27 and TRBJ1-1; 9 bases align to TRBD1. After removal of 9 bases from V and 0 bases from J, the junction contained 8 bases not matched to a gene. The CDR3 runs to 15 residues. From germline, CDR1 is MNHEY and CDR2 SMNVEV (reference sequence). The CDR3 region has the DNA TGTGCCAGTCTTGGGACAGGGAAGATGAACACTGAAGCTTTCTTT. This codes for CASLGTGKMNTEAFF.

The V gene is TRBV11-2, the J gene TRBJ1-6; D may be TRBD1 (6 bases). The CDR3 is made up of 17 amino acids. Trimming pared 0 bases from V and 10 bases from J, leaving 19 bases between. Germline V lookup: CDR1 SGHAT, CDR2 FQNNGV. The CDR3 DNA reads TGTGCCAGCAGCTTAGATCGAGGGGACAAAAAGAGGTCACCCCTCCACTTT. It translates to CASSLDRGDKKRSPLHF.

The J gene is TRBJ2-3, the V gene TRBV11-2; maybe TRBD1 (6 bases). The CDR3 totals 15 residues. CDR1 and CDR2 (germline): SGHAT, FQNNGV. Trimming shortened V by 5 bases and J by 6 bases, and 18 bases separated the two germline ends. CDR3 amino acids: CASSTLTGKGDTQYF. The DNA of the CDR3 is TGTGCCAGCAGCACTCTAACAGGGAAGGGGGATACGCAGTATTTT.

This clone was seen ten or more times. The chain has TRBV29-1 and TRBJ1-2; no firm D call. V was pared by 7 bases and J by 2 bases, with 8 bases between. Germline lookup yields CDR1 SQVTM and CDR2 ANQGSEA. The CDR3 extends over 11 amino acids. CDR3 in amino acids: CSGTVNYGYTF. The CDR3 nucleotides are TGCAGCGGAACGGTAAACTATGGCTACACCTTC.

The chain carries TRBV14 and TRBJ1-2; tentatively, D is TRBD1 (5 bases). Germline CDR1 is SGHDN and CDR2 is FVKESK. The CDR3 loop spans 13 amino acids. Trimming pared 0 bases from V and 11 bases from J, leaving 13 bases between. The CDR3 spells CASSQDLRQGYTF. DNA for the CDR3: TGTGCCAGCAGCCAAGATCTAAGGCAGGGTTACACCTTC.

The V call is TRBV2, the J call TRBJ2-1; no reliable D call. The germline V gene encodes CDR1 SNHLY and CDR2 FYNNEI. The CDR3 is 12 residues long. V lost 4 bases, J lost 8 bases, and 9 bases lay in between. CDR3: CASSVSRDEQFF. The CDR3 region has the DNA TGTGCCAGCAGTGTCTCCCGCGATGAGCAGTTCTTC.

The chain links TRBV5-6 to TRBJ1-1, with D possibly being TRBD1 (6 bases). The CDR3 contains 14 residues. CDR1 is SGHDT and CDR2 is YYEEEE in the germline V gene. V lost 1 base to trimming and J lost 5 bases, with 12 bases between them. CDR3: CASSLPTGLTEAFF. The CDR3 DNA reads as TGTGCCAGCAGCTTGCCCACAGGGTTGACTGAAGCTTTCTTT.

This chain uses TRBV6-5 with TRBJ1-4; the D is unclear. V lost 5 bases, J lost 10 bases, and 17 bases lay in between. Germline assignment: CDR1 MNHEY and CDR2 SVGAGI. This CDR3 is built from 14 residues. In nucleotides, the CDR3 is TGTGCCAGCAGTCCCCCTGTTTTCTCCTTAAAACTGTTTTTT. It codes for CASSPPVFSLKLFF.

This chain connects TRBV7-9 to TRBJ2-3; TRBD1 is a possible D gene (6 bases). Looked up from germline, CDR1 is SEHNR and CDR2 is FQNEAQ (reference sequence). The V and J ends lost 3 bases and 1 base respectively, with 8 bases between them. CDR3 length: 14 amino acids. CDR3 nucleotides: TGTGCCAGCAGCTTCCCAGGGGGCACAGATACGCAGTATTTT. Protein: CASSFPGGTDTQYF.

This clone was recorded once. Here the CDR3 reads CASRGGALSNQPQHF. The CDR3 DNA reads TGCGCCAGCAGGGGGGGGGCCCTAAGCAATCAGCCCCAGCATTTT. J is TRBJ1-5 and V is TRBV5-1; tentative D call: TRBD1 (6 bases). CDR1 is SGHRS and CDR2 is YFSETQ in the germline V gene. The CDR3 totals 15 residues. Trimming left V 5 bases short and J 1 base short, with 13 bases between.

The V call is TRBV27, the J call TRBJ1-2, with TRBD1 matching over 7 bases. The CDR3 spans 14 residues. V trimming: 6 bases; J trimming: 7 bases; junction bases outside the gene matches: 11. Germline assignment: CDR1 MNHEY and CDR2 SMNVEV (reference sequence). The CDR3 nucleotides read TGTGCCAGCAGGCCGGGACAGCCTTACTTTGGCTACACCTTC. Amino acid sequence: CASRPGQPYFGYTF.

V and J are TRBV10-1 and TRBJ2-7; TRBD2 is a possible D gene (6 bases). V shed 3 bases and J shed 6 bases, with 15 bases lying between them. The CDR3 runs to 14 residues. Germline lookup yields CDR1 WNHNN and CDR2 SYGVQD (reference sequence). The CDR3 protein is CASSEASAGTEQYF. The CDR3 region has the DNA TGCGCCAGCAGTGAAGCTTCGGCGGGGACCGAGCAGTACTTC.

J is TRBJ2-1 and V is TRBV2; 9 bases agree with TRBD2. The CDR3 length is 15 residues. V was pared by 6 bases and J by 10 bases, with 13 bases of the junction left unmatched. The germline V gene encodes CDR1 SNHLY and CDR2 FYNNEI. The CDR3 reads CASRLGGWREGEQFF. CDR3 sequence (DNA): TGTGCCAGCAGGCTGGGGGGTTGGCGGGAGGGCGAGCAGTTCTTC.